A selection of T cell receptor beta chains follows, all from one sample in a study of identical twins. MiXCR was run by TCRdb on the 5' RACE reads, yielding one entry per CDR3 protein. The repertoire has about 240,000 distinct CDR3 sequences, approximately 10% of them found once; the top ten carry less than 12%. Sequencing was performed on memory T cells sorted from blood. Source of these receptors: a man aged 45 to 65 in good health. The CDR3 runs from the conserved cysteine through the conserved F or W. Fields, in order: clone size, D gene, J gene, V gene, CDR3 protein, CDR3 DNA. The D gene is left open where the match is weak. Only part of the rows carry a size: once, few, many, or a class if the clone is expanded.

clone_size: .; d_call: TRBD1; j_call: TRBJ2-4; v_call: TRBV5-1; cdr3_aa: CASSLARTGGEAKNIQYF; cdr3_nt: TGCGCCAGCAGCTTGGCCAGGACAGGGGGCGAAGCCAAAAACATTCAGTACTTC
clone_size: few; d_call: .; j_call: TRBJ2-6; v_call: TRBV28; cdr3_aa: CASSPQFSYYSGANVLTF; cdr3_nt: TGTGCCAGCAGTCCGCAATTCTCCTACTACTCTGGGGCCAACGTCCTGACTTTC
clone_size: many; d_call: .; j_call: TRBJ2-3; v_call: TRBV29-1; cdr3_aa: CSVGRTDTQYF; cdr3_nt: TGCAGCGTGGGACGCACAGATACGCAGTATTTT
clone_size: many; d_call: .; j_call: TRBJ2-3; v_call: TRBV29-1; cdr3_aa: CSVYSTVGDTQYF; cdr3_nt: TGCAGCGTTTATTCCACGGTTGGGGATACGCAGTATTTT
clone_size: many; d_call: .; j_call: TRBJ2-7; v_call: TRBV6-6; cdr3_aa: CASSPTSGQQYF; cdr3_nt: TGTGCCAGCAGCCCTACGAGCGGGCAGCAGTACTTC
clone_size: many; d_call: .; j_call: TRBJ1-5; v_call: TRBV2; cdr3_aa: CASRGEAQPQHF; cdr3_nt: TGTGCCAGCAGGGGGGAGGCCCAGCCCCAGCATTTT
clone_size: .; d_call: .; j_call: TRBJ2-1; v_call: TRBV18; cdr3_aa: CASSPEQYNEQFF; cdr3_nt: TGTGCCAGCTCACCAGAGCAGTACAATGAGCAGTTCTTC
clone_size: few; d_call: .; j_call: TRBJ1-4; v_call: TRBV6-5; cdr3_aa: CASRGGPGKLFF; cdr3_nt: TGTGCCAGCCGGGGGGGACCGGGGAAACTGTTTTTT
clone_size: many; d_call: .; j_call: TRBJ1-1; v_call: TRBV7-2; cdr3_aa: CASSPNPGMNTEAFF; cdr3_nt: TGTGCCAGCAGCCCCAACCCAGGGATGAACACTGAAGCTTTCTTT
clone_size: many; d_call: .; j_call: TRBJ2-1; v_call: TRBV11-1; cdr3_aa: CASSPRPGNEQFF; cdr3_nt: TGTGCCAGCAGCCCACGCCCAGGCAATGAGCAGTTCTTC
clone_size: .; d_call: TRBD2; j_call: TRBJ2-1; v_call: TRBV6-5; cdr3_aa: CASSSQGTSINEQFF; cdr3_nt: TGTGCCAGCAGTTCCCAGGGGACTAGCATCAATGAGCAGTTCTTC
clone_size: many; d_call: .; j_call: TRBJ2-2; v_call: TRBV7-8; cdr3_aa: CASSLAGTGNTGELFF; cdr3_nt: TGTGCCAGCAGCTTAGCGGGAACAGGGAATACCGGGGAGCTGTTTTTT
clone_size: .; d_call: TRBD1; j_call: TRBJ1-2; v_call: TRBV2; cdr3_aa: CASPDRGRGYTF; cdr3_nt: TGTGCCAGCCCCGACAGGGGTCGTGGCTACACCTTC
clone_size: many; d_call: TRBD2; j_call: TRBJ2-1; v_call: TRBV9; cdr3_aa: CASSVGTSGLLGYGQFF; cdr3_nt: TGTGCCAGCAGCGTAGGGACTAGCGGGCTATTGGGGTATGGGCAGTTCTTC
clone_size: .; d_call: .; j_call: TRBJ2-6; v_call: TRBV4-2; cdr3_aa: CASDSGAGANVLTF; cdr3_nt: TGTGCCAGCGACTCTGGGGCTGGGGCCAACGTCCTGACTTTC
clone_size: few; d_call: .; j_call: TRBJ1-3; v_call: TRBV5-5; cdr3_aa: CASSLVVRTGNTIYF; cdr3_nt: TGTGCCAGCAGCTTGGTTGTCCGAACTGGAAACACCATATATTTT
clone_size: few; d_call: .; j_call: TRBJ2-5; v_call: TRBV5-1; cdr3_aa: CASTRSSGGETQYF; cdr3_nt: TGCGCCAGCACTCGAAGCTCTGGAGGGGAGACCCAGTACTTC
clone_size: .; d_call: TRBD1; j_call: TRBJ2-7; v_call: TRBV7-2; cdr3_aa: CASSSRFGDRAHEQYF; cdr3_nt: TGTGCCAGCAGCTCGCGTTTTGGGGACAGGGCCCACGAGCAGTACTTC
clone_size: many; d_call: .; j_call: TRBJ2-5; v_call: TRBV10-3; cdr3_aa: CATRTGETQYF; cdr3_nt: TGTGCCACCCGTACCGGAGAGACCCAGTACTTC
clone_size: many; d_call: TRBD1; j_call: TRBJ1-1; v_call: TRBV3-1; cdr3_aa: CASSQYPGQGQNTEAFF; cdr3_nt: TGTGCCAGCAGCCAATACCCGGGACAGGGGCAGAACACTGAAGCTTTCTTT
clone_size: .; d_call: .; j_call: TRBJ1-1; v_call: TRBV2; cdr3_aa: CASSPEGRGTEAFF; cdr3_nt: TGTGCCAGCAGCCCCGAGGGGAGGGGCACTGAAGCTTTCTTT
clone_size: many; d_call: .; j_call: TRBJ1-5; v_call: TRBV5-6; cdr3_aa: CASSSGRTNQPQHF; cdr3_nt: TGTGCCAGCAGCTCCGGACGGACGAATCAGCCCCAGCATTTT
clone_size: few; d_call: TRBD2; j_call: TRBJ2-1; v_call: TRBV20-1; cdr3_aa: CSALSGRANNEQFF; cdr3_nt: TGCAGTGCTCTGAGCGGGAGGGCCAACAATGAGCAGTTCTTC
clone_size: .; d_call: .; j_call: TRBJ1-1; v_call: TRBV7-8; cdr3_aa: CASSLERTTEAFF; cdr3_nt: TGTGCCAGCAGCTTAGAACGGACCACTGAAGCTTTCTTT
clone_size: many; d_call: TRBD1; j_call: TRBJ2-1; v_call: TRBV29-1; cdr3_aa: CSVGGQGSYNEQFF; cdr3_nt: TGCAGCGTGGGAGGACAGGGGTCCTACAATGAGCAGTTCTTC
clone_size: .; d_call: TRBD2; j_call: TRBJ2-5; v_call: TRBV11-2; cdr3_aa: CASSDPWVAGGKETQYF; cdr3_nt: TGTGCCAGCAGCGACCCCTGGGTAGCGGGGGGGAAAGAGACCCAGTACTTC
clone_size: .; d_call: TRBD1; j_call: TRBJ2-1; v_call: TRBV18; cdr3_aa: CASSGQGLRLEQFF; cdr3_nt: TGTGCCAGCTCGGGACAGGGGTTGCGTCTTGAGCAGTTCTTC
clone_size: .; d_call: .; j_call: TRBJ2-5; v_call: TRBV9; cdr3_aa: CASSDRGSEETQYF; cdr3_nt: TGTGCCAGCAGCGACCGAGGATCGGAAGAGACCCAGTACTTC
clone_size: many; d_call: TRBD2; j_call: TRBJ2-7; v_call: TRBV20-1; cdr3_aa: CSARAPSGSIYEQYF; cdr3_nt: TGCAGTGCTAGAGCTCCTAGCGGGAGTATCTACGAGCAGTACTTC
clone_size: many; d_call: .; j_call: TRBJ2-1; v_call: TRBV12-3/TRBV12-4; cdr3_aa: CASSRLGGDNEQFF; cdr3_nt: TGTGCCAGCAGTAGACTAGGAGGGGACAATGAGCAGTTCTTC
clone_size: few; d_call: .; j_call: TRBJ1-4; v_call: TRBV7-2; cdr3_aa: CASTPTGITNEKLFF; cdr3_nt: TGTGCCAGCACCCCAACGGGGATAACTAATGAAAAACTGTTTTTT
clone_size: few; d_call: TRBD1; j_call: TRBJ1-6; v_call: TRBV6-1; cdr3_aa: CASIDRAGSPLHF; cdr3_nt: TGTGCCAGCATCGACAGGGCAGGTTCACCCCTCCACTTT
clone_size: many; d_call: TRBD2; j_call: TRBJ2-7; v_call: TRBV7-6; cdr3_aa: CASSLDSGGPSYEQYF; cdr3_nt: TGTGCCAGCAGCTTAGATAGCGGGGGGCCATCCTACGAGCAGTACTTC
clone_size: few; d_call: TRBD1; j_call: TRBJ2-7; v_call: TRBV5-6; cdr3_aa: CASSLQGAIEQYF; cdr3_nt: TGTGCCAGCAGCTTACAGGGGGCCATCGAGCAGTACTTC
clone_size: many; d_call: .; j_call: TRBJ1-5; v_call: TRBV13; cdr3_aa: CASSATGQPQHF; cdr3_nt: TGTGCCAGCAGCGCCACAGGGCAGCCCCAGCATTTT
clone_size: .; d_call: .; j_call: TRBJ1-5; v_call: TRBV20-1; cdr3_aa: CSAREEGYSNQPQHF; cdr3_nt: TGCAGTGCTAGAGAGGAGGGGTATAGCAATCAGCCCCAGCATTTT